This T cell receptor (beta chain) was identified during a study of T cell repertoires in cytomegalovirus infection. Looking at the study overall: Public TCR beta signatures provided an indication of both CMV infection and a matching HLA type. Regarding the study as a whole: The ex vivo response showed dominance by HLA-C-restricted CMV-specific TCR beta clonotypes. Of the TCR beta families, the public ones yielded a cumulative frequency that identified carriers of CMV plus the relevant HLA.

This clonotype was seen ten or more times. What it binds is not known. One entry per CDR3 protein results from TCRdb running MiXCR on the reads. The sample lists roughly 230,000 distinct CDR3 sequences, 12% seen once, with under 2% in the top ten. V was clipped by 6 bases and J by 4 bases; unmatched bases: 8. This CDR3 is 15 amino acids long. The chain is built from TRBV12-3 or TRBV12-4 and TRBJ1-5; 8 nucleotides line up with TRBD1. The receptor was derived from a human donor in good health (CMV status not recorded). Some clones in this sample may be carry-over from other donors' samples. Sequencing used PBMCs. The CDR3 sequence: CASSPKDRANQPQHF. The CDR3, as DNA: TGTGCCAGCAGCCCTAAGGACAGGGCTAATCAGCCCCAGCATTTT.